The rows below give T cell receptor beta chains drawn from one sample of a study of T cells after yellow fever vaccination. TCRdb reanalysed the 5' RACE reads using MiXCR and keeps one entry per CDR3 protein. The sample has roughly 500,000 distinct CDR3 sequences; less than 20% are singletons. Here the sequenced sample was PBMCs, taken 15 days after the yellow fever booster vaccination. These receptors came from a man aged 25 to 40 who received the YFV17D yellow fever vaccine. CDR3s include the opening cysteine and the closing phenylalanine or tryptophan. A D gene is named only where the DNA matches it firmly. Some rows mark clone size as missing; the rest say once, few, many or name a class of expanded clone.

size,V,J,D,CDR3,DNA
-,TRBV6-2/TRBV6-3,TRBJ2-1,-,CASSPVRDQPNEQFF,TGTGCCAGCAGTCCTGTACGGGACCAACCCAATGAGCAGTTCTTC
few,TRBV28,TRBJ2-4,TRBD1,CASRRTGWNIQYF,TGTGCCAGCAGGAGGACAGGGTGGAACATTCAGTACTTC
-,TRBV15,TRBJ2-7,-,CATSRSGPDFSYEQYF,TGTGCCACCAGCAGATCGGGACCGGATTTCAGCTACGAGCAGTACTTC
few,TRBV6-2/TRBV6-3,TRBJ2-1,TRBD2,CASSRLRSSGGEQFF,TGTGCCAGCAGTCGACTGAGGTCTAGCGGAGGGGAGCAGTTCTTC
few,TRBV20-1,TRBJ2-3,TRBD2,CSANAGLAGWDTQYF,TGCAGTGCTAACGCGGGACTAGCAGGTTGGGATACGCAGTATTTT
few,TRBV10-3,TRBJ2-3,TRBD2,CAISEGGAGGTDTQYF,TGTGCCATCAGTGAAGGTGGCGCGGGAGGCACAGATACGCAGTATTTT
-,TRBV20-1,TRBJ2-7,-,CSARPVLGEQYF,TGCAGTGCTAGACCTGTCTTGGGCGAGCAGTACTTC
-,TRBV12-3/TRBV12-4,TRBJ1-2,-,CASSLNRVGYTF,TGTGCCAGCAGTTTGAACAGGGTGGGCTACACCTTC
-,TRBV5-1,TRBJ1-1,TRBD1,CASSSWDRATEAFF,TGCGCCAGCAGCTCTTGGGACAGGGCCACTGAAGCTTTCTTT
few,TRBV29-1,TRBJ2-7,TRBD1,CSVEATGAYEQYF,TGCAGCGTTGAAGCGACAGGGGCCTACGAGCAGTACTTC
-,TRBV9,TRBJ1-5,TRBD1,CASSVGQGNNQPQHF,TGTGCCAGCAGCGTAGGACAGGGGAACAATCAGCCCCAGCATTTT
-,TRBV12-5,TRBJ2-1,TRBD2,CASGGQGGNEQFF,TGTGCTAGTGGCGGTCAGGGAGGGAATGAGCAGTTCTTC
-,TRBV3-1,TRBJ2-1,TRBD1,CASSPEDRGIYEQFF,TGTGCCAGCAGCCCAGAGGACAGGGGAATCTATGAGCAGTTCTTC
-,TRBV24-1,TRBJ1-5,TRBD1,CATRGTGFNQPQHF,TGTGCCACCAGAGGGACAGGATTCAATCAGCCCCAGCATTTT
-,TRBV6-2/TRBV6-3,TRBJ2-7,-,CASPQGAYEQYF,TGTGCCAGCCCCCAAGGGGCTTACGAGCAGTACTTC
few,TRBV10-3,TRBJ2-7,TRBD2,CATQGLAGVYEQYF,TGTGCCACCCAGGGACTAGCGGGAGTGTACGAGCAGTACTTC
-,TRBV20-1,TRBJ1-3,-,CSAREPASGDTIYF,TGCAGTGCTAGAGAGCCAGCATCAGGGGACACCATATATTTT
few,TRBV20-1,TRBJ2-3,-,CSAKGWASDTQYF,TGCAGTGCCAAGGGGTGGGCCTCAGATACGCAGTATTTT
-,TRBV28,TRBJ2-7,-,CASSLRRRTYEQYF,TGTGCCAGCAGTTTACGGAGGAGGACCTACGAGCAGTACTTC
-,TRBV18,TRBJ2-7,-,CASSPNTRDEQYF,TGTGCCAGCTCACCAAACACCAGAGACGAGCAGTACTTC
-,TRBV5-5,TRBJ1-4,-,CASSWELTNEKLFF,TGTGCCAGCAGCTGGGAACTGACTAATGAAAAACTGTTTTTT
-,TRBV7-3,TRBJ2-1,-,CASSLNGVDEQFF,TGTGCCAGCAGCTTAAATGGGGTGGATGAGCAGTTCTTC
few,TRBV6-5,TRBJ2-4,-,CASGSPASQYF,TGTGCCAGCGGGTCTCCGGCGAGTCAGTACTTC
-,TRBV5-1,TRBJ2-7,-,CASSLETAAQGEQYF,TGCGCCAGCAGCTTGGAAACAGCGGCCCAGGGCGAGCAGTACTTC
many,TRBV7-9,TRBJ1-1,-,CASSPRAGNTEAFF,TGTGCCAGCAGCCCAAGGGCCGGGAACACTGAAGCTTTCTTT
-,TRBV5-1,TRBJ2-1,TRBD2,CASRAPGLADNEQFF,TGCGCCAGCAGGGCACCGGGACTAGCGGACAATGAGCAGTTCTTC
few,TRBV29-1,TRBJ1-2,-,CSVAANYYGYTF,TGCAGCGTGGCGGCAAATTACTATGGCTACACCTTC
few,TRBV5-1,TRBJ1-2,TRBD1,CASSSSGTGFNYGYTF,TGCGCCAGCAGCTCCTCCGGGACAGGCTTTAACTATGGCTACACCTTC
few,TRBV12-3/TRBV12-4,TRBJ2-7,-,CASSSRGDGIYEQYF,TGTGCCAGCAGTTCCCGCGGGGACGGGATCTACGAGCAGTACTTC
few,TRBV29-1,TRBJ2-7,TRBD2,CSVRGFWSGGRAVYEQYF,TGCAGCGTTCGGGGGTTTTGGAGTGGCGGGAGGGCGGTCTACGAGCAGTACTTC
-,TRBV20-1,TRBJ2-7,-,CSARGAVGFSYEQYF,TGCAGTGCTAGAGGTGCGGTAGGGTTCTCCTACGAGCAGTACTTC
-,TRBV18,TRBJ2-2,TRBD2,CASSAGTSGYTGELFF,TGTGCCAGCTCAGCCGGGACTAGCGGTTACACCGGGGAGCTGTTTTTT
-,TRBV5-4,TRBJ1-1,TRBD1,CASSSRQGNEAFF,TGTGCCAGCAGCTCCCGACAGGGAAATGAAGCTTTCTTT
-,TRBV3-1,TRBJ2-4,TRBD2,CASSQLASGIMAKNIQYF,TGTGCCAGCAGCCAACTGGCTAGCGGGATTATGGCCAAAAACATTCAGTACTTC
many,TRBV7-6,TRBJ2-3,-,CASSSLVADTQYF,TGTGCCAGCAGCTCCCTAGTGGCAGATACGCAGTATTTT
few,TRBV30,TRBJ2-7,TRBD1,CAWSPSPRDRSYEQYF,TGTGCCTGGAGTCCAAGCCCCCGGGACAGATCCTACGAGCAGTACTTC
-,TRBV24-1,TRBJ2-3,-,CATSGDPAAGPTDTQYF,TGTGCCACCAGTGGCGACCCGGCGGCGGGGCCCACAGATACGCAGTATTTT
few,TRBV12-3/TRBV12-4,TRBJ2-7,TRBD2,CASSSWGEGIYEQYF,TGTGCCAGCAGCTCCTGGGGGGAGGGCATCTACGAGCAGTACTTC
few,TRBV20-1,TRBJ2-3,TRBD2,CSASSGKGTDTQYF,TGCAGTGCTAGTAGCGGGAAGGGTACAGATACGCAGTATTTT
-,TRBV5-1,TRBJ2-1,-,CASSSLRGPTNYNEQFF,TGCGCCAGCAGCTCGCTGAGGGGCCCGACCAACTACAATGAGCAGTTCTTC
once,TRBV5-1,TRBJ2-3,-,CASSLGSSKTDTQYF,TGCGCCAGCAGCCTCGGGAGTTCCAAAACAGATACGCAGTATTTT
-,TRBV5-1,TRBJ2-7,-,CASSLESFYEQYF,TGCGCCAGCAGCTTGGAATCATTCTACGAGCAGTACTTC
-,TRBV3-1,TRBJ1-4,-,CASSQGNWQINEKLFF,TGTGCCAGCAGCCAAGGAAATTGGCAGATAAATGAAAAACTGTTTTTT
few,TRBV20-1,TRBJ1-2,-,CSAGGEGWGYTF,TGCAGTGCTGGGGGGGAGGGCTGGGGCTACACCTTC
few,TRBV6-5,TRBJ2-3,-,CASSYSGTSRDTQYF,TGTGCCAGCAGTTACTCCGGGACGTCTCGGGATACGCAGTATTTT
-,TRBV7-2,TRBJ2-3,-,CASSLVKGPTDTQYF,TGTGCCAGCAGCTTAGTAAAGGGCCCCACAGATACGCAGTATTTT
few,TRBV7-9,TRBJ2-3,-,CASSFRDGNYPDTQYF,TGTGCCAGCAGCTTCCGGGACGGCAATTATCCAGATACGCAGTATTTT